This TCR beta chain was recorded in a study of PD-L1 blockade in urothelial cancer. In the study overall: The median T cell count in blood samples was some 140,000.

Specified time point: peripheral blood 6 weeks after treatment start. Sequencing was performed with immunoSEQ multiplex PCR; in TCRdb, only in-frame clones are kept and a portion is missing. The repertoire holds 45,000 to 60,000 clones, with 85% to 90% as singletons. The sample was PBMCs, taken around atezolizumab (anti-PD-L1) treatment. This sequence originates from a man aged 55 to 70 with urothelial cancer.

The CDR3 is CASTHNRDPSTEAFF. The CDR3 coding sequence is TGTGCCAGCACCCATAACAGGGATCCCAGCACTGAAGCTTTCTTT. V and J are TRBV28 and TRBJ1-1; D might be TRBD1 (6 bases). Germline-derived CDR1 and CDR2 are MDHEN and SYDVKM. The CDR3 covers 15 residues. V was clipped by 7 bases and J by 4 bases, with 19 bases between them. Using reference TRBV28 and TRBJ1-1 for the parts outside the CDR3, the full variable domain is DVKVTQSSRYLVKRTGEKVFLECVQDMDHENMFWYRQDPGLGLRLIYFSYDVKMKEKGDIPEGYSVSREKKERFSLILESASTNQTSMYLCASTHNRDPSTEAFFGQGTRLTVV.